The rows below give T cell receptor beta chains drawn from one sample of a study of shared T cell receptors in the human thymus. Here immunoSEQ multiplex PCR was the method, and the copy in TCRdb shows in-frame clones only, minus some. This sample yields over 350,000 clones, of which 95% are seen a single time; about 0.02% belongs to the top ten. The sequencing sample was made of thymocytes. Receptor source: a human donor. The CDR3 runs from the conserved cysteine through the conserved F or W. A D gene is named only where the DNA matches it firmly. Clone size is given for some rows only: seen once, a few or many times, or a class if the clone is expanded.

J gene	D gene	V gene	clone size	CDR3 DNA	CDR3 protein
TRBJ2-1	.	TRBV14	.	TGTGCCAGCAGCCACCCCGGGATAAGCGGACAGTTCTTC	CASSHPGISGQFF
TRBJ2-7	TRBD1	TRBV5-6	.	TGTGCCAGCAGGGGTCCGACAGGGGAAATCCACGAGCAGTACTTC	CASRGPTGEIHEQYF
TRBJ2-1	TRBD2	TRBV27	.	TGTGCCAGCAGAGGCACTAGCGGGCTCGGACACCGCTACAATGAGCAGTTCTTC	CASRGTSGLGHRYNEQFF
TRBJ2-1	.	TRBV9	.	TGTGCCAGCAGCTTCGGGCCTCGGGGGAATGAGCAGTTCTTC	CASSFGPRGNEQFF
TRBJ2-7	TRBD1	TRBV19	.	TGTGCCAGTAGCGACAGGGTGGGGTTCGACGAGCAGTACTTC	CASSDRVGFDEQYF
TRBJ1-5	.	TRBV10-3	.	TGTGCCATCAGTGAGTTGGGTGTGAGTCAGCCCCAGCATTTT	CAISELGVSQPQHF
TRBJ2-1	.	TRBV5-1	.	TGCGCCAGCAGCTTGTTCCCTTTCATCAATGAGCAGTTCTTC	CASSLFPFINEQFF
TRBJ2-1	.	TRBV2	.	TGTGCCAGCAGCGCCGACTTGGGACCACACAATGAGCAGTTCTTC	CASSADLGPHNEQFF
TRBJ1-1	.	TRBV28	.	TGTGCCAGCAGTGAGATAGGCATCAACACTGAAGCTTTCTTT	CASSEIGINTEAFF
TRBJ1-2	.	TRBV7-9	.	TGTGCCAGCAGCCCTACCCACTATGGCTACACCTTC	CASSPTHYGYTF
TRBJ2-7	TRBD2	TRBV11-2	.	TGTGCCAGCAGCTTCAAACTGGGGACTAGAAACGAGCAGTACTTC	CASSFKLGTRNEQYF
TRBJ1-3	.	TRBV28	once	TGTGCCAGCAGTTCCGGGACGAGCGCCATATATTTT	CASSSGTSAIYF
TRBJ2-7	.	TRBV9	.	TGTGCCAGCAGCGAGCAGTACTTC	CASSEQYF
TRBJ2-5	.	TRBV19	.	TGTGCCAGTAGTATAGTCCTTTCCTTCAGGGAACCCGAGGGCCCCCAAGAGACCCAGTACTTC	CASSIVLSFREPEGPQETQYF
TRBJ2-7	TRBD2	TRBV10-1	few	TGCGCCAGCAGCCCGGGACTAGCCCACGAGCAGTACTTC	CASSPGLAHEQYF
TRBJ2-3	.	TRBV27	.	TGTGCCAGCAGTTTTTTCCGGGACTTCGAGCAGCATACGCAGTATTTT	CASSFFRDFEQHTQYF
TRBJ1-5	TRBD1	TRBV6-1	.	TGTGCCAGCAGTGAACAGGGACAGGGGGCCGTGAGCAATCAGCCCCAGCATTTT	CASSEQGQGAVSNQPQHF
TRBJ2-1	TRBD2	TRBV27	.	TGTGCCAGCAGTCCGTCGACTAGCGGGAGGGGGGAGGATTACAATGAGCAGTTCTTC	CASSPSTSGRGEDYNEQFF
TRBJ2-7	TRBD2	TRBV4-1	.	TGCGCCAGCAGTTTTAGCGGGAGGAGCTCCTACGAGCAGTACTTC	CASSFSGRSSYEQYF
TRBJ1-5	TRBD1	TRBV11-2	few	TGTGCCAGCAGCTTAGATCCCCGGACAGGGAACAATCAGCCCCAGCATTTT	CASSLDPRTGNNQPQHF